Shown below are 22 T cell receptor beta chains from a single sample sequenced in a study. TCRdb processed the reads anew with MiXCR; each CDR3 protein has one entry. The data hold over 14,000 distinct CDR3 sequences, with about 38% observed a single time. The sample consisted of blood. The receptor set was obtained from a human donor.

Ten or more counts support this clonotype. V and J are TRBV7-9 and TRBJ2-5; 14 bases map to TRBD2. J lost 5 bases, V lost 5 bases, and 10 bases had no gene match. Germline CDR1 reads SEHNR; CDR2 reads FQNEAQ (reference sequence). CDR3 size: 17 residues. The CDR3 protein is CASSPGGTSGRRETQYF. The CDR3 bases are TGTGCCAGCAGCCCAGGTGGGACTAGCGGGAGAAGGGAGACCCAGTACTTC.

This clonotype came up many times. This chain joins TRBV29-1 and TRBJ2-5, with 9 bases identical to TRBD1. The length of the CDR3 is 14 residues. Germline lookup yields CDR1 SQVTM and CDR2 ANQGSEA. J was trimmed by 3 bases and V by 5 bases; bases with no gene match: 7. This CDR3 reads CSVKRTGVEETQYF. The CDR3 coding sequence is TGCAGCGTTAAAAGGACAGGGGTCGAAGAGACCCAGTACTTC.

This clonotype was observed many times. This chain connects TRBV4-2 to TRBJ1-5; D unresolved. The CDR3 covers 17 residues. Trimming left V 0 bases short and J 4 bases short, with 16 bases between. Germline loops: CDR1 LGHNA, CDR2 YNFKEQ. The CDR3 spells CASSQDYSPSGNQPQHF. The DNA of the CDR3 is TGTGCCAGCAGCCAAGATTACAGCCCGTCTGGGAATCAGCCCCAGCATTTT.

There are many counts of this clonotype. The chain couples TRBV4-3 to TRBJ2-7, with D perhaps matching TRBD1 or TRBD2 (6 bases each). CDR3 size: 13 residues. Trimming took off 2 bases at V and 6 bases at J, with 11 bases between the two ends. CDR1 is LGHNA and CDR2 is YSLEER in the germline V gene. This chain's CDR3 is CASSQLQGLEQYF. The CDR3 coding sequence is TGCGCCAGCAGCCAACTACAGGGACTCGAGCAGTACTTC.

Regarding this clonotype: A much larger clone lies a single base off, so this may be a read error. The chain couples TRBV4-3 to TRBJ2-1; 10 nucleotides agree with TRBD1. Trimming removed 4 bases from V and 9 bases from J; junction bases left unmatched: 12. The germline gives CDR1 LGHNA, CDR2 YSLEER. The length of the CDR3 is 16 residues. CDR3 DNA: TGCGCCAGCAGCCCCCCCCCGAGACAGGGGGCCATTGAGCAGTTCTTC. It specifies CASSPPPRQGAIEQFF.

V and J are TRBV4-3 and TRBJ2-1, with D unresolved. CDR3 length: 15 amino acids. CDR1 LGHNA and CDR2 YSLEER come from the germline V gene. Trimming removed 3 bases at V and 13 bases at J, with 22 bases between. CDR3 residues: CASSHVYLYQETQFF. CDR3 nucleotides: TGCGCCAGCAGCCATGTCTACCTGTACCAAGAGACCCAGTTCTTC.

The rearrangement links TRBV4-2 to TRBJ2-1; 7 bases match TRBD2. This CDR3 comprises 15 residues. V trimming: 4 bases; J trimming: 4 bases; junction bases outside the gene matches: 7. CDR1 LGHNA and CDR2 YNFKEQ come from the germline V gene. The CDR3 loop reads CASSPRAGAYNEQFF. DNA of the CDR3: TGTGCCAGCAGCCCTAGGGCGGGAGCGTACAATGAGCAGTTCTTC.

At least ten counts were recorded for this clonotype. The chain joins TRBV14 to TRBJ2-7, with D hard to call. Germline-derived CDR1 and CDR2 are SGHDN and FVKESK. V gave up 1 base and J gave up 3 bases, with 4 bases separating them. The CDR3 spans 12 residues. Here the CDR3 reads CASSQASYEQYF. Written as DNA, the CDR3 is TGTGCCAGCAGCCAAGCTAGCTACGAGCAGTACTTC. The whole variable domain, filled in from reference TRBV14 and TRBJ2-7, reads EAGVTQFPSHSVIEKGQTVTLRCDPISGHDNLYWYRRVMGKEIKFLLHFVKESKQDESGMPNNRFLAERTGGTYSTLKVQPAELEDSGVYFCASSQASYEQYFGPGTRLTVT.

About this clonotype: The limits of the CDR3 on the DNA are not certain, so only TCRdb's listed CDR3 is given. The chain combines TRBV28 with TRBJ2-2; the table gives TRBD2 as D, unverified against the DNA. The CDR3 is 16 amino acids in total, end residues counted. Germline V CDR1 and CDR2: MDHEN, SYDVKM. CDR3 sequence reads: CASSSISGRHGGSCFF.

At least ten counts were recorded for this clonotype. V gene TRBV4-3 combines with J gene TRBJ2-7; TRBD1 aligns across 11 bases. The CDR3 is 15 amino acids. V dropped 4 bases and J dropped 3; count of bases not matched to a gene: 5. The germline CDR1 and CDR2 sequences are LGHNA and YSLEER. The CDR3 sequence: CASSPRTGGFYEQYF. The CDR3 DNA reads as TGCGCCAGCAGCCCACGGACAGGGGGCTTCTACGAGCAGTACTTC.

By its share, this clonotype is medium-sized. Here the CDR3 DNA reads TGCGCCAGCAGCCAAGGAGCGGGAGACTACAATGAGCAGTTCTTC. It yields the protein CASSQGAGDYNEQFF. The rearrangement uses TRBV4-3 and TRBJ2-1; 8 bases match TRBD2. CDR1 LGHNA and CDR2 YSLEER come from the germline V gene. Unmatched junction bases numbered 2, after V lost 1 base and J lost 3 bases. The CDR3 runs 15 residues.

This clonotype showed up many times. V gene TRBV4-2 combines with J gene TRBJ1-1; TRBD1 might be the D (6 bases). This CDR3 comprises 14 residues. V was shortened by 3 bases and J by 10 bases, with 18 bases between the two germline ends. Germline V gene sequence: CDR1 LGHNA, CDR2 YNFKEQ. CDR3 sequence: CASSQVGSGGRAFF. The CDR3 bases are TGTGCCAGCAGCCAGGTCGGGTCCGGGGGGCGAGCTTTCTTT.

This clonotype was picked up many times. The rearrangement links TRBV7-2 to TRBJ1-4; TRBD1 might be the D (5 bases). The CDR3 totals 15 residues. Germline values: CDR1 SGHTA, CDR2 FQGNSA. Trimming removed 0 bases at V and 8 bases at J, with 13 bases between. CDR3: CASSLASGGTEKLFF. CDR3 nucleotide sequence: TGTGCCAGCAGCTTAGCCTCTGGAGGGACGGAAAAACTGTTTTTT.

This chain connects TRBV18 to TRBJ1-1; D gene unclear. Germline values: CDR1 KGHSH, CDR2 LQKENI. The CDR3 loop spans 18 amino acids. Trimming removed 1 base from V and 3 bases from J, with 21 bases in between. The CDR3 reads CASSPLFSRRRRHTEAFF. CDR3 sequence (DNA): TGTGCCAGCTCACCACTCTTTAGTCGTCGCCGGCGCCACACTGAAGCTTTCTTT. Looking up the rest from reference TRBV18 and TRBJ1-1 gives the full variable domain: NAGVMQNPRHLVRRRGQEARLRCSPMKGHSHVYWYRQLPEEGLKFMVYLQKENIIDESGMPKERFSAEFPKEGPSILRIQQVVRGDSAAYFCASSPLFSRRRRHTEAFFGQGTRLTVV.

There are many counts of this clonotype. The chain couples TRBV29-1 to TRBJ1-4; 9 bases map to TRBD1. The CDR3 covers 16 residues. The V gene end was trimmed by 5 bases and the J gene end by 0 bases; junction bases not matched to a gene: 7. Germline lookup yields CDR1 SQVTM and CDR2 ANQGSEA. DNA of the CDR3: TGCAGCGTTCCTGGGACAGGGTATGCAACTAATGAAAAACTGTTTTTT. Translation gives CSVPGTGYATNEKLFF.

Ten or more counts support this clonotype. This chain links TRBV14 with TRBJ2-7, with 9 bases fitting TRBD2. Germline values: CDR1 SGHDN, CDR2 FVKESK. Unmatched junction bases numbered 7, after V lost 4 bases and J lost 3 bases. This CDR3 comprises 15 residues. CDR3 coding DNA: TGTGCCAGCAGCCCTCTGGCGGGAGGGAGCTACGAGCAGTACTTC. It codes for CASSPLAGGSYEQYF.

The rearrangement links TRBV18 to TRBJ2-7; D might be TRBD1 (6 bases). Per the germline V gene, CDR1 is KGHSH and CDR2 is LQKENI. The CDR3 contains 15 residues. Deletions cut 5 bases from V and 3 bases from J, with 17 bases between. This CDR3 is CASSEGTLGGYEQYF. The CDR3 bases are TGTGCCAGCTCAGAGGGGACCTTAGGGGGCTACGAGCAGTACTTC.

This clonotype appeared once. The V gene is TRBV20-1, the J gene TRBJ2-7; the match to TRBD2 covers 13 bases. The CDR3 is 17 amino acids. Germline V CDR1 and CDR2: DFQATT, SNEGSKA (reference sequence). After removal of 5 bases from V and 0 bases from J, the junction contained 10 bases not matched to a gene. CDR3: CSAPPILAGGSSYEQYF. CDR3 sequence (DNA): TGCAGTGCTCCTCCAATACTAGCGGGGGGGAGCTCCTACGAGCAGTACTTC.

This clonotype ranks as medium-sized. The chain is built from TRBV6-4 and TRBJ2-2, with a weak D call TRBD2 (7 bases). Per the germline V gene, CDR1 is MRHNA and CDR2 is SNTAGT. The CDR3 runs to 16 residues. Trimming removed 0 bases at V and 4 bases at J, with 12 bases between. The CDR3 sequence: CASSDSGGLSTGELFF. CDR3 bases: TGTGCCAGCAGTGACTCGGGGGGGCTAAGCACCGGGGAGCTGTTTTTT.

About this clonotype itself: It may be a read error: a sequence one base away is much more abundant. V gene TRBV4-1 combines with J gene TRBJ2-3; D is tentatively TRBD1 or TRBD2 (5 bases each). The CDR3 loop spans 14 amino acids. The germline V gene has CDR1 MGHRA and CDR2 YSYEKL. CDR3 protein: CASRQMRGGDTQYF. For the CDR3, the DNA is TGCGCCAGCCGCCAGATGAGGGGCGGGGATACGCAGTATTTT.

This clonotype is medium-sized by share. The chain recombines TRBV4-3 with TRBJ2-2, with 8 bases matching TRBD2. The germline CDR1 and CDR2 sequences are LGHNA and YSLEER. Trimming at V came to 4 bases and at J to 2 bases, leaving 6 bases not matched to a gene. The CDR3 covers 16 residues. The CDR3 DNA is TGCGCCAGCAGCCCATCGGGAGGGCCAAACACCGGGGAGCTGTTTTTT. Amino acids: CASSPSGGPNTGELFF.

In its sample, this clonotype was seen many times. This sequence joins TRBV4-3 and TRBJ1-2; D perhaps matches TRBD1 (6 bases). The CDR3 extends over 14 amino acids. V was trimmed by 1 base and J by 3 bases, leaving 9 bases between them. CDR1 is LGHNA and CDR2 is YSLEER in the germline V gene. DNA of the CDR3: TGCGCCAGCAGCCAAGTCCAGGGGCACTATGGCTACACCTTC. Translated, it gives CASSQVQGHYGYTF.